There are a few counts of the clone carrying this TCR beta chain. Amplification used 60 Vbeta primers and 13 Jbeta primers. Original methodology: Unique TCR beta chains totaled roughly 81 million in a later count, with some 10 million of them shared. Sequencing was performed with immunoSEQ multiplex PCR; in TCRdb, only in-frame clones are kept and a portion is missing. V and J calls and clone size are as listed in that table; D and trimming were resolved from the DNA. The sample records under 200,000 clones, approximately 85% being singletons. Looked up from germline, CDR1 is SNHLY and CDR2 is FYNNEI. CDR3 length: 12 residues. V lost 6 bases to trimming and J lost 4 bases, with 9 bases between them. The data derive from a study of cytomegalovirus exposure and HLA in healthy donors. Whole-study context: A previous analysis identified 95 million to 140 million unique TCR beta sequences derived from some 170 million T cells. Genetic ancestry analysis placed over 75% of the approximately 400 donors that were genotyped in the Caucasian-associated cluster.

Healthy bone marrow donors made up the donors. This chain connects TRBV2 to TRBJ1-1; TRBD1 is a possible D gene (5 bases). The sequence was obtained from a man aged 18 to 29 in good health and CMV-seropositive. Sequenced material: PBMCs. The CDR3 DNA sequence: TGTGCCAGCAGCGCAGGGTTCACTGAAGCTTTCTTT. It yields the protein CASSAGFTEAFF.